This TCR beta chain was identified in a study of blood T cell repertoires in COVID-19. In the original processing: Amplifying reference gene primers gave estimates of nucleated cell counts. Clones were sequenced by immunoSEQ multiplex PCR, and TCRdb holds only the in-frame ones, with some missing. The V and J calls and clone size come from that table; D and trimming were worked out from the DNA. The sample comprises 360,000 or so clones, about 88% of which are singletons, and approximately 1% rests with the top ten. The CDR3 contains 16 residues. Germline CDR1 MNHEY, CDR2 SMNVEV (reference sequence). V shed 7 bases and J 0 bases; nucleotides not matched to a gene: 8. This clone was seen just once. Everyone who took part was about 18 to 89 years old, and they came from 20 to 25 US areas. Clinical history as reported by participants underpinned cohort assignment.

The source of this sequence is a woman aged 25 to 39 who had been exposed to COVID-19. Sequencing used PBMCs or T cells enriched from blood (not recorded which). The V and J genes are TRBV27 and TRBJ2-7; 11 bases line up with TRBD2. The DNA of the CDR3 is TGTGCCAGCATAAGACTAGCGGGAAAGAGCTCCTACGAGCAGTACTTC. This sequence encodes CASIRLAGKSSYEQYF.